This T cell receptor beta chain was identified in a study of Tregs in tolerant kidney transplant recipients. Study background: Recipient PBMCs carried a CFSE label and met irradiated graft donor PBMCs for approximately six days before FACS sorting.

Concerning this clone itself: Its antigen is not known.

Germline V gene lookup returns CDR1 MNHEY and CDR2 SVGAGI. V was shortened by 2 bases and J by 7 bases, with 14 bases between the two germline ends. This CDR3 spans 14 amino acids. Sequencing was performed with immunoSEQ multiplex PCR; in TCRdb, only in-frame clones are kept and a portion is missing. Among over 3,500 clones listed, 55% to 60% were seen once. General study results and limits: Validation in larger populations is needed because few patients were studied. Tregs expanded with activated donor B cells seemed most donor-specific. This study did not directly address biological reproducibility.

The clonotype was recovered from a human donor in good health. Input material: CD8+ T cells from blood cultured with allogeneic cells. This chain uses TRBV6-5 with TRBJ1-1; D ambiguous. The CDR3 protein is CASSYHPWASEAFF. CDR3 bases: TGTGCCAGCAGTTACCACCCATGGGCCAGTGAAGCTTTCTTT.